A selection of T cell receptor beta chains follows, all from one sample in a study of blood T cell repertoires in COVID-19. Assay: immunoSEQ multiplex PCR; the TCRdb copy retains only in-frame clones and omits some. This sample has 60,000 to 70,000 clones, with approximately 88% found just once. The sequenced material came from peripheral blood. The origin of the receptors is a woman aged 60-75 years with acute or convalescent COVID-19. The conserved cysteine and the conserved F or W are not part of the CDR3 here.

TRBV28	ASSFPGPQH
TRBV28	ASGGQGAFGYT
TRBV12-3/TRBV12-4	ASRTGQGMRAF
TRBV6-2/TRBV6-3	ASSGTALNQPQH
TRBV19	ASSIEPPRYGYT
TRBV9	ASSPSGGGGNTIY
TRBV11-2	ASSLVTGQGSRNEQF
TRBV5-1	ASSYEGQVPNYGYT
TRBV5-4	ASSLRLGAYNEQF
TRBV7-9	ASSFSTGADTQY
TRBV12-3/TRBV12-4	ASSLNTGELF
TRBV19	ASCRTGGGYT
TRBV2	ASSAQETQY
TRBV10-2	ASRGTGRTGELF
TRBV2	ASRAGTGGPQETQY
TRBV25-1	ASSPPAGTDTQY
TRBV9	ASSVGSGRLSGNTIY
TRBV19	ASSIGGGGPQH
TRBV27	ASSSRRGSETQY
TRBV24-1	ATSDPGTSGNYNEQF
TRBV5-1	ASSLVADSGLQETQY
TRBV9	ASSGRDRGRGGIEAF
TRBV2	ASSSGLYGYT
TRBV7-9	ASSLASYQETQY
TRBV5-5	ASSSWTGGRNSPLH
TRBV28	ASSPPGYGYT
TRBV19	ASSIRGPGNTIY
TRBV2	ASSGAGEKLF
TRBV11-3	ASSLGVGGEAF
TRBV6-6	ASVREETDTDTQY
TRBV3-1/TRBV3-2	ASSFSDLNTEAF
TRBV6-1	ASSEGSGTSLEPLH
TRBV27	ASSVGLNSNQPQH
TRBV3-1/TRBV3-2	ASSLRPRGRDGYT
TRBV6-2/TRBV6-3	ASSYAGIQNYGYT
TRBV10-1	ASSGQVSGANVLT
TRBV3-1/TRBV3-2	ASSHRQGAPTNTGELF
TRBV7-2	ASRGSSGTQY
TRBV9	ASSTRPGRSGEAF
TRBV19	ASTRRGGQSNQPQH
TRBV5-4	ASTLEGRRAEAF
TRBV19	ASSPLDRSADTQY
TRBV6-1	ASSESAGFNEKLF
TRBV5-4	ASSPGQRTTGELF
TRBV19	ASSIQGGTNEKLF
TRBV6-6	ASSPGRGRNQPQH
TRBV28	ASSLFRDNEQF
TRBV6-2/TRBV6-3	ASSDPGSGRDTQY
TRBV28	ASSSPWPQH
TRBV10-3	AISENRGETQY
TRBV4-2	ASSQERTSSNNEQF
TRBV5-4	ASSLGGQGTDTQY
TRBV10-2	ASSPSPPDTQY